This is a list of T cell receptor beta chains from one sample in a study of cytomegalovirus exposure and HLA in healthy donors. Method: immunoSEQ multiplex PCR; TCRdb's copy keeps in-frame clones and lacks some. The repertoire holds approximately 270,000 clones, with more than 85% as singletons. The source material was PBMCs. These receptors were obtained from a man between 18 and 35 years old in good health and CMV-seropositive. CDR3s leave out the opening cysteine and the closing phenylalanine or tryptophan. Clone size is given for some rows only: seen once, a few or many times, or a class if the clone is expanded.

v_call: TRBV13; j_call: TRBJ1-2; clone_size: -; cdr3_aa: ASSYPKGALDGYT
v_call: TRBV7-2; j_call: TRBJ2-1; clone_size: -; cdr3_aa: ASSPPKGDEQF
v_call: TRBV11-3; j_call: TRBJ2-3; clone_size: -; cdr3_aa: ASSFRGSTDTQY
v_call: TRBV10-1; j_call: TRBJ1-5; clone_size: -; cdr3_aa: ASSLGVDQPQH
v_call: TRBV5-1; j_call: TRBJ2-2; clone_size: -; cdr3_aa: ASSLARGESRELF
v_call: TRBV20-1; j_call: TRBJ1-1; clone_size: -; cdr3_aa: SASGGIGTF
v_call: TRBV27; j_call: TRBJ2-7; clone_size: -; cdr3_aa: ASSRTGTGFGHEQY
v_call: TRBV18; j_call: TRBJ1-1; clone_size: -; cdr3_aa: ASSPRGGEAF
v_call: TRBV7-2; j_call: TRBJ2-5; clone_size: -; cdr3_aa: ASSLREETQY
v_call: TRBV7-8; j_call: TRBJ2-2; clone_size: -; cdr3_aa: ASTTPEEDTGELF
v_call: TRBV2; j_call: TRBJ2-3; clone_size: -; cdr3_aa: ASNPPGQRGVTQY
v_call: TRBV25-1; j_call: TRBJ2-1; clone_size: -; cdr3_aa: ASSDPRPEQF
v_call: TRBV7-8; j_call: TRBJ2-7; clone_size: -; cdr3_aa: ASSYEYEQY
v_call: TRBV13; j_call: TRBJ2-7; clone_size: -; cdr3_aa: ASSFGDRTYEQY
v_call: TRBV27; j_call: TRBJ1-1; clone_size: -; cdr3_aa: ASGLRDRGTEAF
v_call: TRBV6-6; j_call: TRBJ2-1; clone_size: -; cdr3_aa: ASTIRERDNEQF
v_call: TRBV5-6; j_call: TRBJ2-1; clone_size: few; cdr3_aa: ASSLGLGSYEQF
v_call: TRBV27; j_call: TRBJ2-5; clone_size: -; cdr3_aa: ASSPIRLERSQETQY
v_call: TRBV7-8; j_call: TRBJ2-7; clone_size: -; cdr3_aa: ASSQRLAGPKGEQY
v_call: TRBV30; j_call: TRBJ1-2; clone_size: -; cdr3_aa: AWKSDGGLFGGYT
v_call: TRBV29-1; j_call: TRBJ2-1; clone_size: -; cdr3_aa: SVEWLAGADEQF
v_call: TRBV6-5; j_call: TRBJ1-2; clone_size: -; cdr3_aa: ASSYSYGGRGYT
v_call: TRBV7-2; j_call: TRBJ1-1; clone_size: -; cdr3_aa: ASSPWGSEAF
v_call: TRBV5-1; j_call: TRBJ2-2; clone_size: -; cdr3_aa: ASSSLGTSGELF
v_call: TRBV6-1; j_call: TRBJ1-5; clone_size: -; cdr3_aa: ASSLGESLRLPQH
v_call: TRBV9; j_call: TRBJ1-1; clone_size: -; cdr3_aa: ASSVVPAFGNTEAF
v_call: TRBV27; j_call: TRBJ2-7; clone_size: -; cdr3_aa: ASSSNSYEQY
v_call: TRBV5-8; j_call: TRBJ2-1; clone_size: -; cdr3_aa: ASSFSGSSYNEQF
v_call: TRBV19; j_call: TRBJ2-2; clone_size: -; cdr3_aa: ASSRGHYTGELF
v_call: TRBV19; j_call: TRBJ1-5; clone_size: -; cdr3_aa: ASSITGHQPQH
v_call: TRBV7-6; j_call: TRBJ2-3; clone_size: -; cdr3_aa: ASSSGQGAWTDTQY
v_call: TRBV19; j_call: TRBJ2-7; clone_size: -; cdr3_aa: ASSIDRGGKAYEQY
v_call: TRBV10-3; j_call: TRBJ1-1; clone_size: -; cdr3_aa: AVGQKNTEAF
v_call: TRBV28; j_call: TRBJ1-3; clone_size: -; cdr3_aa: ASSYPNSGNTIY
v_call: TRBV28; j_call: TRBJ2-6; clone_size: -; cdr3_aa: ASTLGTGFSGANVLT